This T cell receptor (beta chain) was sequenced for a study of blood T cell repertoires in COVID-19. For the study at large: Acute-phase and convalescent COVID-19 samples originated in the United States, Italy and Spain. T cells, B-cell-depleted T cells, or PBMCs supplied cDNA or gDNA.

V lost 3 bases and J 0 bases, leaving 8 bases between the germline ends. Germline V gives CDR1 LNHDA, CDR2 SQIVND (reference sequence). This CDR3 comprises 14 residues. Per the study methods: Reference gene primer amplification in the assay estimated nucleated cell counts. Data came from immunoSEQ multiplex PCR; TCRdb stores just in-frame clones and leaves some out. V and J calls and clone size come straight from that table; D and trimming were deduced from the DNA. Among 97,000 or so clones, more than 80% were seen once, and the ten largest hold 4% to 5.5%. The V call is TRBV19, the J call TRBJ1-2, with D maybe TRBD1 (5 bases). The sample taken for sequencing was peripheral blood. This clonotype was sampled from a human donor in a cohort sampled during active COVID-19. The CDR3 DNA reads TGTGCCAGTAGTATCGGGGGATCTAACTATGGCTACACCTTC. Protein: CASSIGGSNYGYTF.